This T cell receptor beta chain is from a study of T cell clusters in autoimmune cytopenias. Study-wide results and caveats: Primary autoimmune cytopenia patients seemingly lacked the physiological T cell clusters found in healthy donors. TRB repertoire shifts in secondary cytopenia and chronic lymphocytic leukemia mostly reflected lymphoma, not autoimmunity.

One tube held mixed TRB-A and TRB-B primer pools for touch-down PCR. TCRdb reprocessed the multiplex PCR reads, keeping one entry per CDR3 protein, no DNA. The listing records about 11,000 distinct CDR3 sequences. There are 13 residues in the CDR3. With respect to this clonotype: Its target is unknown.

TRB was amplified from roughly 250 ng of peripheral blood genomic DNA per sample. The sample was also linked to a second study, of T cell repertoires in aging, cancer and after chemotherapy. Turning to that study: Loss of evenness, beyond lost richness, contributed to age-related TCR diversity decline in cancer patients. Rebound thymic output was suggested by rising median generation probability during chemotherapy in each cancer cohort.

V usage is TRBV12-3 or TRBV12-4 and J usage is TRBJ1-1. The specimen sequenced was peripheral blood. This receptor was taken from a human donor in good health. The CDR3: CASSLGENTEAFF.